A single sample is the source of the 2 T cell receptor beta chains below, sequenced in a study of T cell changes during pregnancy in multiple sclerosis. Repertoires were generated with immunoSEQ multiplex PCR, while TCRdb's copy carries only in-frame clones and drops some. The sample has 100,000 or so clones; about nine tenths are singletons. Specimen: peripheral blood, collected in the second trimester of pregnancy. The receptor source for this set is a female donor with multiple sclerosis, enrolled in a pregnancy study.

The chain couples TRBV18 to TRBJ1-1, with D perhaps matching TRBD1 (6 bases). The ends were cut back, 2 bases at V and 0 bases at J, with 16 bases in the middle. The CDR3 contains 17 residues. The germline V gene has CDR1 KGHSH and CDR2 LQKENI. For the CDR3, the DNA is TGTGCCAGCTCACCAAAGGCCAGGGGCGCGATGAACACTGAAGCTTTCTTT. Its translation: CASSPKARGAMNTEAFF.

Here the CDR3 DNA reads TGTGCCAGCAGCTTAAGTGCGGGAGGGCCGTACTACGAGCAGTACTTC. The encoded protein is CASSLSAGGPYYEQYF. This sequence joins TRBV7-3 and TRBJ2-7; 9 nucleotides match TRBD2. Germline loops: CDR1 SGHTA, CDR2 FQGTGA. The CDR3 is 16 residues long. J was trimmed by 3 bases and V by 1 base; bases with no gene match: 7.